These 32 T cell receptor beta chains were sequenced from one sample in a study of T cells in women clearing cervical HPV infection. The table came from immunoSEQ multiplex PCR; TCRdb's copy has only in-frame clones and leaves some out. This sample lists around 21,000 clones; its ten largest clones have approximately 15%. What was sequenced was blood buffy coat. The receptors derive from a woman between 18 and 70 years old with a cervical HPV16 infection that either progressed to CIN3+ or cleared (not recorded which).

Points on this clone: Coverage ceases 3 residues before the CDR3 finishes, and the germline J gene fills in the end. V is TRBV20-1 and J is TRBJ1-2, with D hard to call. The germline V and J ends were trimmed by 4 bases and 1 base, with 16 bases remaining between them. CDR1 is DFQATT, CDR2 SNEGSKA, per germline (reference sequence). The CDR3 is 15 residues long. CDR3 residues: CSAKAEGLLNYGYTF. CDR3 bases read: TGCAGTGCTAAAGCAGAGGGCCTCCTTAACTATGGC.

The CDR3: CASSLTINGYTF. CDR3 DNA (partial): TGTGCCAGCAGTTTGACAATTAATGGC. The chain links TRBV12-3 or TRBV12-4 to TRBJ1-2; no firm D call. The read is 3 residues too short to cover the CDR3 end, so that end is filled in from the germline J gene. This CDR3 spans 12 amino acids. Trimming pared 3 bases from V and 6 bases from J, leaving 8 bases between.

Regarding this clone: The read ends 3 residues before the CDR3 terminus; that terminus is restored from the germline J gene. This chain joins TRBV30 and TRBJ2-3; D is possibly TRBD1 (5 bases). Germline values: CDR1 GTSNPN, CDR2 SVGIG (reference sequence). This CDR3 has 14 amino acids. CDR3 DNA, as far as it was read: TGTGCCTGGAGTGACAGGCGGACCCTGCAGACG. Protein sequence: CAWSDRRTLQT. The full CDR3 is CAWSDRRTLQTQYF.

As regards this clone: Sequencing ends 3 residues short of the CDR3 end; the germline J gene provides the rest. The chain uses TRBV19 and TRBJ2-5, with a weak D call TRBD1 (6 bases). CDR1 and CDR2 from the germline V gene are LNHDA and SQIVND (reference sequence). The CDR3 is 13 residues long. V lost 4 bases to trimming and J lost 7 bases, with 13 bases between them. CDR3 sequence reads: CASSTGTRLTQYF. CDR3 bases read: TGTGCCAGTAGTACCGGGACACGTTTGACC.

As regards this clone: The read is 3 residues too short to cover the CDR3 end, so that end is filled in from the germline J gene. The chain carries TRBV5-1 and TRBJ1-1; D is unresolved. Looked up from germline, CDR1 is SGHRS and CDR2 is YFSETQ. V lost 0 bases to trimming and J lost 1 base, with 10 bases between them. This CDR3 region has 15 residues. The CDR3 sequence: CASSLAATPNTEAFF. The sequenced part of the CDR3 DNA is TGCGCCAGCAGCTTGGCCGCGACACCGAACACTGAA. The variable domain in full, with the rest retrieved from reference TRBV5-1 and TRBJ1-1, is KAGVTQTPRYLIKTRGQQVTLSCSPISGHRSVSWYQQTPGQGLQFLFEYFSETQRNKGNFPGRFSGRQFSNSRSEMNVSTLELGDSALYLCASSLAATPNTEAFFGQGTRLTVV.

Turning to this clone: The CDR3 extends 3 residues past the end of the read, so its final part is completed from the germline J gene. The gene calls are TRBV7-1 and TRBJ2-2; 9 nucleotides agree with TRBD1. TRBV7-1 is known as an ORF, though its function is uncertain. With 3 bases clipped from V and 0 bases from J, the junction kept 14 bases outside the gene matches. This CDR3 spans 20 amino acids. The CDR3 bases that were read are TGTGCCAGCAGCTCGAACGACAGGGGGGGTGATTGGGCGAACACCGGGGAG. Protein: CASSSNDRGGDWANTGE. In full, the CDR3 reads CASSSNDRGGDWANTGELFF.

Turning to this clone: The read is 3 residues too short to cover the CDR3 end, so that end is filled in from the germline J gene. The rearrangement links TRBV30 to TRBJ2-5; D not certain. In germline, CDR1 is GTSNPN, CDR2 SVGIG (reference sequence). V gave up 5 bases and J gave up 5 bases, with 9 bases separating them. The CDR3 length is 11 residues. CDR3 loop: CAWAPRETQYF. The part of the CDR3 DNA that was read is TGTGCCTGGGCTCCACGGGAGACC.

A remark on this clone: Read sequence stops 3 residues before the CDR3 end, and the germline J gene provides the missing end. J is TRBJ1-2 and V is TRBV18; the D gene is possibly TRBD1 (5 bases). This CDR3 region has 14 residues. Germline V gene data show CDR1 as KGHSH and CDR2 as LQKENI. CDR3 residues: CASSPIQALYDYTF. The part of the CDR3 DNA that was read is TGTGCCAGCTCACCGATACAGGCCCTCTACGAC.

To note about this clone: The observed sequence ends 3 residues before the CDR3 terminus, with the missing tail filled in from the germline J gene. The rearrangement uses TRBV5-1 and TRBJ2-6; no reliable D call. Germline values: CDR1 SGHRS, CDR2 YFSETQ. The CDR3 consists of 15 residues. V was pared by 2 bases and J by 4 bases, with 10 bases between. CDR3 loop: CASSLSLRGANVLTF. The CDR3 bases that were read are TGCGCCAGCAGCTTAAGCCTTCGAGGGGCCAACGTC.

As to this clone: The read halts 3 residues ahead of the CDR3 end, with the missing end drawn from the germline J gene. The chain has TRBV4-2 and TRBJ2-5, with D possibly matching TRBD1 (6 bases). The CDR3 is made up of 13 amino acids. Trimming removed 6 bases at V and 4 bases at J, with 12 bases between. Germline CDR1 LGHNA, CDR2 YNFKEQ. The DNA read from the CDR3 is TGTGCCAGCAGGGAACAGGGTGGAGAGACC. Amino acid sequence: CASREQGGET. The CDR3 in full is CASREQGGETQYF.

The CDR3 is CASSRQVYNTEAFF. Incomplete CDR3 DNA: TGTGCCAGCAGCCGACAGGTTTATAACACTGAA. The chain links TRBV7-2 to TRBJ1-1; a weak D match, TRBD1 (6 bases). From the germline J gene comes the end of the CDR3, since the read stops 3 residues before it. This CDR3 is built from 14 residues. The germline V and J ends were trimmed by 5 bases and 2 bases, with 12 bases remaining between them. The germline V gene encodes CDR1 SGHTA and CDR2 FQGNSA.

CDR3 sequence reads: CAIRLNLEANYGYTF. The part of the CDR3 DNA that was read is TGTGCCATCCGACTAAACCTTGAGGCGAACTATGGC. The chain is built from TRBV10-3 and TRBJ1-2; D is undetermined. The read ends 3 residues before the CDR3 terminus; that terminus is restored from the germline J gene. V gave up 8 bases and J gave up 2 bases, with 18 bases separating them. The CDR3 is made up of 15 amino acids. CDR1 is ENHRY, CDR2 SYGVKD, per germline.

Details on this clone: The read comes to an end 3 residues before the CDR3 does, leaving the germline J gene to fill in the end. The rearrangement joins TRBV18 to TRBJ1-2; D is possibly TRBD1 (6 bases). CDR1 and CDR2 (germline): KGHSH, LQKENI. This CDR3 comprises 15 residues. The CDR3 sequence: CASSPLRGGSDTYTF. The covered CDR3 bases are TGTGCCAGCTCACCATTGCGGGGGGGCTCAGATACC.

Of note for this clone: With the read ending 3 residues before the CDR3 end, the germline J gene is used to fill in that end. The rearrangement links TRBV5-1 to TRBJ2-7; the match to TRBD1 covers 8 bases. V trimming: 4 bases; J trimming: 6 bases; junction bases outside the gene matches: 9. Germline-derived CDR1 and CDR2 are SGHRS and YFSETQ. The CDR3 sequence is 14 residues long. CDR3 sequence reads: CASSGQGIRGEQYF. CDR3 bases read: TGCGCCAGCAGCGGACAGGGAATTCGCGGCGAG.

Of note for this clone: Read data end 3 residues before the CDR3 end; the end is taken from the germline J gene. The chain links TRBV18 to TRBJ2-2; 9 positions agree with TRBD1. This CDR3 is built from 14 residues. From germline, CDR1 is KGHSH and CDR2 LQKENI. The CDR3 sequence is CASSPPGQGEKLFF. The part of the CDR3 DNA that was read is TGTGCCAGCTCACCGCCGGGACAGGGAGAAAAG.

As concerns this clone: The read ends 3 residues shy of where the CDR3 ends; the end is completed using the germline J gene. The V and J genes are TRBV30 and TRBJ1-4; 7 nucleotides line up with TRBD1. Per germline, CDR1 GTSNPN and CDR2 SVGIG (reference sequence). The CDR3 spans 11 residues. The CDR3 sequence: CAWSGQAGLFF. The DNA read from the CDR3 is TGTGCCTGGAGCGGACAGGCTGGA.

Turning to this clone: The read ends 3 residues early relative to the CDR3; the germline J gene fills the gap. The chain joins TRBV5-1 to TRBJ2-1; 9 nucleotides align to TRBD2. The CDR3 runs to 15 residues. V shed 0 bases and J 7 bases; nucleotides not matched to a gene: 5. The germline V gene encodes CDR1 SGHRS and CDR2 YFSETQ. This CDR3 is CASSLARGGPNEQFF. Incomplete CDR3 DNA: TGCGCCAGCAGCTTGGCGCGGGGGGGCCCAAATGAG.

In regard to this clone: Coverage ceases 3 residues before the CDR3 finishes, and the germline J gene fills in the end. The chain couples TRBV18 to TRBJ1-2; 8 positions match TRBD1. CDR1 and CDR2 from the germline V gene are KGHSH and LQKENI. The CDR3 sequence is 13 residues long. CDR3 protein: CASSPPDRDDYTF. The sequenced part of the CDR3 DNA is TGTGCCAGCTCACCCCCGGACAGGGACGAC. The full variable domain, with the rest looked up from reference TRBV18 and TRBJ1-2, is NAGVMQNPRHLVRRRGQEARLRCSPMKGHSHVYWYRQLPEEGLKFMVYLQKENIIDESGMPKERFSAEFPKEGPSILRIQQVVRGDSAAYFCASSPPDRDDYTFGSGTRLTVV.

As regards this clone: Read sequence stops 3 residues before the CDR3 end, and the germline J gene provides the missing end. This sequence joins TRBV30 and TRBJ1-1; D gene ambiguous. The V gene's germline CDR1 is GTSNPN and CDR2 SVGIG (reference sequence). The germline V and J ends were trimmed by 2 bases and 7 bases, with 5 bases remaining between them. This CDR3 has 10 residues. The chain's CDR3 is CAWSSLEAFF. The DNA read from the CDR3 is TGTGCCTGGAGTTCCCTTGAA.

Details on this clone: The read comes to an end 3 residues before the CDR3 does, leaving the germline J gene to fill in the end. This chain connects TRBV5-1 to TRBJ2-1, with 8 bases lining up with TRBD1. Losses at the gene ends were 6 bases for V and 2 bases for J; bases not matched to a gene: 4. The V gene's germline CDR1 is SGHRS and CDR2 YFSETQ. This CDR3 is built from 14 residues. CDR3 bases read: TGCGCCAGCAACTCACAGGGGGCCTACAATGAG. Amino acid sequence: CASNSQGAYNE. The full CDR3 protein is CASNSQGAYNEQFF.

CDR3 DNA, as far as it was read: TGCGCCAGCAGCTTGTCGCCACTAGCGGGGGGATTGACAGATACG. This gives the protein CASSLSPLAGGLTDT. The whole CDR3 protein reads CASSLSPLAGGLTDTQYF. The rearrangement uses TRBV5-1 and TRBJ2-3; 12 nucleotides align to TRBD2. Coverage ceases 3 residues before the CDR3 finishes, and the germline J gene fills in the end. The CDR3 has 18 residues. V lost 1 base, J lost 3 bases, and 9 bases stayed unmatched. Germline V CDR1 and CDR2: SGHRS, YFSETQ.

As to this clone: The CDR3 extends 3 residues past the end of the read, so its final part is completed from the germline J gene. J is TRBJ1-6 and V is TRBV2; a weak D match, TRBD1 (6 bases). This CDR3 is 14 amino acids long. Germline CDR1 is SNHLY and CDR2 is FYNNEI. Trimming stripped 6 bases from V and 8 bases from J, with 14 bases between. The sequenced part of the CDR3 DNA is TGTGCCAGCAGGACAGGCTCTCCGGATTCACCC. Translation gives CASRTGSPDSP. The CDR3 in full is CASRTGSPDSPLHF.

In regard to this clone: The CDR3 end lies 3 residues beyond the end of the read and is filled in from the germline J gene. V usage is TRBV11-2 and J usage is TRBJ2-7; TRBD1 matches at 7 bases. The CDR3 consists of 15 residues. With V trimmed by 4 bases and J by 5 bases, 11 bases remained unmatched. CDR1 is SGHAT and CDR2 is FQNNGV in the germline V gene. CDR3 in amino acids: CASSSRGGQRNEQYF. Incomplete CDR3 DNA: TGTGCCAGCAGCTCCAGAGGGGGACAGCGCAACGAG.

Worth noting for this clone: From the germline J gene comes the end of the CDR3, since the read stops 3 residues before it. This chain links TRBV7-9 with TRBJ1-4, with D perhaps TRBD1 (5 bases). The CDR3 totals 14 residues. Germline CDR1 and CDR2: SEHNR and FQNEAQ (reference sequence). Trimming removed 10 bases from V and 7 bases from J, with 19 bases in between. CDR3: CATQPPDTIEKLFF. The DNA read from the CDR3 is TGTGCCACCCAACCCCCGGACACCATTGAAAAA.

CDR3 DNA, as far as it was read: TGTGCCAGCAGCCCACAACTAGCGGGGGGAGAGACG. As protein: CASSPQLAGGET. The whole CDR3 sequence reads CASSPQLAGGETQYF. V is TRBV7-2 and J is TRBJ2-3, with 12 positions matching TRBD2. The read falls 3 residues short of the CDR3 end, and the missing part is taken from the germline J gene. This CDR3 has 15 residues. The V gene's germline CDR1 is SGHTA and CDR2 FQGNSA. The full variable domain, rest sourced from reference TRBV7-2 and TRBJ2-3, is GAGVSQSPSNKVTEKGKDVELRCDPISGHTALYWYRQSLGQGLEFLIYFQGNSAPDKSGLPSDRFSAERTGGSVSTLTIQRTQQEDSAVYLCASSPQLAGGETQYFGPGTRLTVL.

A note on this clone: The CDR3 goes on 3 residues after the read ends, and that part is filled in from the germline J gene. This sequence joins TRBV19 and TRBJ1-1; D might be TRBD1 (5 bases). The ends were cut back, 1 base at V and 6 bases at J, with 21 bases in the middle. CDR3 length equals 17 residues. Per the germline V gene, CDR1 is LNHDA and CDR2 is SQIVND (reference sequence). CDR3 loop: CASSIVAGTLNPAEAFF. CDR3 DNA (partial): TGTGCCAGTAGTATAGTCGCGGGGACGCTGAACCCAGCTGAA.

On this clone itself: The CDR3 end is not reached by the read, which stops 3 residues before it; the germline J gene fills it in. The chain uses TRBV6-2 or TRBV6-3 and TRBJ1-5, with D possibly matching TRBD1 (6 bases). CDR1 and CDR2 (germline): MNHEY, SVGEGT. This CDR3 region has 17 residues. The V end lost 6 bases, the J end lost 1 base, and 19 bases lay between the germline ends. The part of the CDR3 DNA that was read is TGTGCCAGCAGATCTACAGGGAGCAGGAACAGCAATCAGCCC. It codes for CASRSTGSRNSNQP. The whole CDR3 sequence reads CASRSTGSRNSNQPQHF.

CDR3 sequence: CASSLPGTASYEQYF. CDR3 bases read: TGTGCCAGCAGCTTACCCGGGACAGCCTCTTACGAG. The gene calls are TRBV5-6 and TRBJ2-7; 7 bases match TRBD1. The read terminates 3 residues ahead of where the CDR3 ends, so the germline J gene completes it. Trimming removed 2 bases from V and 4 bases from J; junction bases left unmatched: 9. Germline V gene lookup returns CDR1 SGHDT and CDR2 YYEEEE. The CDR3 consists of 15 residues.

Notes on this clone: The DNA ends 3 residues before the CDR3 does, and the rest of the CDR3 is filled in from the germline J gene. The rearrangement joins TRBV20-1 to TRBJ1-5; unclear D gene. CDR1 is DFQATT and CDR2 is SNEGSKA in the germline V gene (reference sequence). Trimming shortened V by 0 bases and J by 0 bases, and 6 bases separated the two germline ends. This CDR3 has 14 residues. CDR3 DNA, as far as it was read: TGCAGTGCTAGAGAAGCTTTTAGCAATCAGCCC. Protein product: CSAREAFSNQP. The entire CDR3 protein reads CSAREAFSNQPQHF.

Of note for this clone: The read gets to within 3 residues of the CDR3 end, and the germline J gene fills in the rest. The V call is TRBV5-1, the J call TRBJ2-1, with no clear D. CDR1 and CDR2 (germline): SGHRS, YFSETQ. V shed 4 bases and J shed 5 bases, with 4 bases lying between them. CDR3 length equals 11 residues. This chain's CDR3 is CASSEHNEQFF. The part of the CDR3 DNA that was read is TGCGCCAGCAGCGAGCACAATGAG. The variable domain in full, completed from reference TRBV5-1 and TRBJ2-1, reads KAGVTQTPRYLIKTRGQQVTLSCSPISGHRSVSWYQQTPGQGLQFLFEYFSETQRNKGNFPGRFSGRQFSNSRSEMNVSTLELGDSALYLCASSEHNEQFFGPGTRLTVL.

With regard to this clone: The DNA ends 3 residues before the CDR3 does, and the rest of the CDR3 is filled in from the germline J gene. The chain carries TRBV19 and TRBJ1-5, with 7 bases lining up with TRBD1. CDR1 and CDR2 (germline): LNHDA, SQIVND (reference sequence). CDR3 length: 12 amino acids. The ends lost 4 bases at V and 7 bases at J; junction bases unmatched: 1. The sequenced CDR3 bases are TGTGCCAGTAGTAACAGGGGCCAGCCC. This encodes CASSNRGQP. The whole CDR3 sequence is CASSNRGQPQHF.

The CDR3 DNA, read in part, is TGTGCCAGCTCCCCAGCTACGGGACAAAACGAG. It is translated as CASSPATGQNE. The full CDR3 sequence reads CASSPATGQNEQYF. The J gene is TRBJ2-7, the V gene TRBV18, with a weak D call TRBD1 (6 bases). Coverage ceases 3 residues before the CDR3 finishes, and the germline J gene fills in the end. Looked up from germline, CDR1 is KGHSH and CDR2 is LQKENI. The CDR3 runs to 14 residues. The V end was cut by 6 bases, the J end by 5 bases, with 17 bases between.